The subject of this entry is one T cell receptor beta chain. Its specificity is not known. Unique molecular identifiers featured in how the TCRbeta library was prepared. One entry per CDR3 protein, called by TCRdb with MiXCR from the PCR reads. The repertoire holds some 80,000 distinct CDR3 sequences, with 15% to 20% as singletons. Germline loops: CDR1 SGHRS, CDR2 YFSETQ. The J segment lost 4 bases and the V segment lost 4 bases, leaving 3 bases of the junction unmatched. The CDR3 runs to 16 residues. This sample is drawn from a study of T-cell reconstitution after alpha-beta-depleted transplantation in children. Whole-study results and caveats: Approximately two months post-transplant, alpha-beta T cells reportedly originated from several hundred expanded graft clones. Hyperexpanded clones declined; after one year, newly produced T cells mostly supplied diversity. Surviving recipient T cells and thymic progenitors underlay high day-60 TCRbeta diversity in some patients.

The material sequenced was PBMCs, mostly from graft donor cells, taken 360 days after TCRalphabeta/CD19-depleted stem cell transplant. The rearrangement joins TRBV5-1 to TRBJ2-1; TRBD2 agrees at 15 bases. The receptor's source is a male patient between 2 and 10 years old who had a stem cell transplant for acute lymphoblastic leukemia, so the T cells may come from the graft donor. CDR3 nucleotide sequence: TGCGCCAGCAGCGAGGGGACTAGCGGGAGGTACAATGAGCAGTTCTTC. This translates into CASSEGTSGRYNEQFF.